The 14 T cell receptor beta chains in this list originate from one sample, sequenced in a study of CD8+ T cells in alopecia areata. Following RNA extraction, reverse transcription yielded cDNA that acted as the sequencing template. Data came from immunoSEQ multiplex PCR; TCRdb stores just in-frame clones and leaves some out. Of approximately 210,000 clones detected, under 80% appear once; the ten largest clones hold 1.3%. Treatment in this sample: oral pan-JAK inhibitor, 5-10 mg twice daily. The sequences come from CD4+ T cells sorted from blood, collected around week 50, from a patient treated with tofacitinib. The receptor source for this set is a human donor with alopecia areata.

CDR3 in DNA: TGCGCCAGCAGCTCCGGGACCCCGGGCGAGCAGTACTTC. It codes for CASSSGTPGEQYF. The J gene is TRBJ2-7, the V gene TRBV5-1; D possibly matches TRBD1 or TRBD2 (5 bases each). The CDR3 is 13 amino acids. The germline V gene has CDR1 SGHRS and CDR2 YFSETQ. With 3 bases removed from V and 6 bases from J, the gap between germline ends came to 13 bases.

The gene calls are TRBV29-1 and TRBJ2-1; 7 nucleotides align to TRBD2. The CDR3 covers 13 residues. Trimming removed 0 bases from V and 7 bases from J; junction bases left unmatched: 3. CDR1 and CDR2 (germline): SQVTM, ANQGSEA. This CDR3 is CSVEDRRGNEQFF. In DNA form, the CDR3 reads TGCAGCGTTGAAGATCGGCGGGGGAATGAGCAGTTCTTC.

This sequence joins TRBV2 and TRBJ2-7; the match to TRBD2 covers 7 bases. The V and J ends lost 2 bases and 2 bases, in that order; junction bases with no gene match: 12. The length of the CDR3 is 17 residues. Germline V gene sequence: CDR1 SNHLY, CDR2 FYNNEI. The CDR3 DNA is TGTGCCAGCAGTGAAAGGCGGTTCCGGGACTACCCCTACGAGCAGTACTTC. Amino acid sequence: CASSERRFRDYPYEQYF.

The gene calls are TRBV18 and TRBJ2-1; 11 bases are shared with TRBD2. V trimming: 3 bases; J trimming: 4 bases; junction bases outside the gene matches: 2. This CDR3 is 15 amino acids long. Germline V gene lookup returns CDR1 KGHSH and CDR2 LQKENI. CDR3 sequence (DNA): TGTGCCAGCTCACCCCCTAGCGGGGGGTACAATGAGCAGTTCTTC. Its protein is CASSPPSGGYNEQFF.

This clone was seen only a few times. This sequence joins TRBV29-1 and TRBJ2-2, with TRBD2 as a possible D gene (5 bases). Per germline, CDR1 SQVTM and CDR2 ANQGSEA. V was trimmed by 5 bases and J by 4 bases, leaving 11 bases between them. CDR3 length equals 13 residues. In nucleotides, the CDR3 is TGCAGCGTTAGCGGCAGGCTCACCGGGGAGCTGTTTTTT. It codes for CSVSGRLTGELFF.

The chain has TRBV27 and TRBJ2-7; 9 bases agree with TRBD1. The CDR3 is 16 amino acids. V shed 7 bases and J 1 base; nucleotides not matched to a gene: 11. From germline, CDR1 is MNHEY and CDR2 SMNVEV (reference sequence). The CDR3 DNA is TGTGCCAGCAACACGGGACAGGGATTATTATCCTACGAGCAGTACTTC. Its translation: CASNTGQGLLSYEQYF.

V gene TRBV29-1 combines with J gene TRBJ1-2; the D is unclear. Germline V lookup: CDR1 SQVTM, CDR2 ANQGSEA. There are 15 residues in the CDR3. Trimming shortened V by 4 bases and J by 5 bases, and 20 bases separated the two germline ends. CDR3 residues: CSVAPQFFVEYGYTF. For the CDR3, the DNA is TGCAGCGTTGCCCCTCAATTCTTCGTCGAATATGGCTACACCTTC.

This clone has a handful of counts. V and J are TRBV19 and TRBJ1-2; 9 bases map to TRBD1. V lost 5 bases and J lost 3; bases outside the gene matches: 7. CDR1 and CDR2 from the germline V gene are LNHDA and SQIVND (reference sequence). The CDR3 covers 15 residues. The CDR3 here is CASSPGGTGHYGYTF. The CDR3 region has the DNA TGTGCCAGTAGTCCCGGCGGGACAGGGCACTATGGCTACACCTTC.

The J gene is TRBJ2-5, the V gene TRBV7-2, with 9 bases matching TRBD1. From germline, CDR1 is SGHTA and CDR2 FQGNSA. V shed 4 bases, J shed 1 base, and the junction held 7 bases outside the gene matches. The CDR3 extends over 16 amino acids. The CDR3 region is CASSSRGTGFQETQYF. Written as DNA, the CDR3 is TGTGCCAGCAGCTCCCGTGGGACAGGGTTCCAAGAGACCCAGTACTTC. The variable domain in full, with the rest retrieved from reference TRBV7-2 and TRBJ2-5, is GAGVSQSPSNKVTEKGKDVELRCDPISGHTALYWYRQSLGQGLEFLIYFQGNSAPDKSGLPSDRFSAERTGGSVSTLTIQRTQQEDSAVYLCASSSRGTGFQETQYFGPGTRLLVL.

The chain links TRBV30 to TRBJ1-2, with a possible D match to TRBD1 (5 bases). This CDR3 region has 15 residues. V was shortened by 3 bases and J by 2 bases, with 16 bases between the two germline ends. CDR1 and CDR2 from the germline V gene are GTSNPN and SVGIG (reference sequence). The CDR3 nucleotides are TGTGCCTGGAGCCAGCTTGCCAGGGAGAACTATGGCTACACCTTC. Encoded protein: CAWSQLARENYGYTF.

The V and J genes are TRBV6-1 and TRBJ2-4, with D maybe TRBD2 (6 bases). Per germline, CDR1 MNHNS and CDR2 SASEGT. This CDR3 region has 15 residues. Trimming removed 3 bases from V and 7 bases from J, with 16 bases in between. CDR3 sequence reads: CASSDQSGVGNIQYF. In DNA, the CDR3 is TGTGCCAGCAGTGATCAGTCGGGGGTGGGGAACATTCAGTACTTC.

V and J are TRBV5-1 and TRBJ1-1, with unresolved D. There are 13 residues in the CDR3. Germline CDR1 and CDR2: SGHRS and YFSETQ. The germline V and J ends were trimmed by 4 bases and 1 base, with 8 bases remaining between them. In DNA, the CDR3 is TGCGCCAGCAGCCCCAGACAGAACACTGAAGCTTTCTTT. This encodes CASSPRQNTEAFF.

V is TRBV7-9 and J is TRBJ2-4; 9 bases map to TRBD2. The CDR3 is made up of 16 amino acids. Germline assignment: CDR1 SEHNR and CDR2 FQNEAQ (reference sequence). Trimming cost V 2 bases and J 6 bases; bases outside gene matches: 8. CDR3 amino acids: CASSLWSAGGSNIQYF. CDR3 DNA sequence: TGTGCCAGCAGCTTATGGTCAGCGGGGGGTTCAAACATTCAGTACTTC.

About this clone itself: Other nucleotide sequences in the sample specify the same CDR3. The chain combines TRBV29-1 with TRBJ1-1, with a possible D match to TRBD1 (5 bases). This CDR3 has 11 residues. The germline V gene encodes CDR1 SQVTM and CDR2 ANQGSEA. The ends were cut back, 6 bases at V and 1 base at J, with 6 bases in the middle. CDR3 protein: CSVTGNTEAFF. The CDR3 nucleotides are TGCAGCGTCACAGGGAACACTGAAGCTTTCTTT.